These 8 T cell receptor beta chains came from one sample sequenced in a study of blood T cell repertoires in COVID-19. Some clones are missing from TCRdb's copy, which holds only in-frame ones; the method was immunoSEQ multiplex PCR. The data contain approximately 470,000 clones, approximately 85% of them singletons. Source material: peripheral blood. The receptors here all came from a human donor in a cohort sampled during active COVID-19.

This chain links TRBV5-4 with TRBJ2-5, with 10 bases aligning to TRBD2. The CDR3 consists of 19 residues. V lost 1 base to trimming and J lost 5 bases; unmatched junction nucleotides: 17. Germline V CDR1 and CDR2: SGHNT, YYREEE (reference sequence). CDR3 in DNA: TGTGCCAGCAGCTTGCAATGGAAAGCGGGAGGGCCGGGGGTGGAGACCCAGTACTTC. Translated: CASSLQWKAGGPGVETQYF.

The gene calls are TRBV10-1 and TRBJ2-5; D gene uncertain. Trimming removed 6 bases at V and 5 bases at J, with 13 bases between. This CDR3 region has 13 residues. CDR1 and CDR2 from the germline V gene are WNHNN and SYGVQD (reference sequence). CDR3 sequence reads: CASREISRETQYF. The CDR3 DNA sequence: TGCGCCAGCAGAGAGATAAGCAGGGAGACCCAGTACTTC.

The table lists this clone with a count of one. As DNA, the CDR3 is TGTGCCATCAGTGCCCCGGGACAGGGGGCCTATGGCTACACCTTC. It translates to CAISAPGQGAYGYTF. V usage is TRBV10-3 and J usage is TRBJ1-2; 12 bases align to TRBD1. Germline values: CDR1 ENHRY, CDR2 SYGVKD. The J segment lost 4 bases and the V segment lost 4 bases, leaving 4 bases of the junction unmatched. CDR3 length: 15 residues.

V is TRBV5-1 and J is TRBJ2-2; TRBD1 is a possible D gene (5 bases). Trimming took 1 base from V and 6 from J, leaving 7 bases between them. The germline V gene encodes CDR1 SGHRS and CDR2 YFSETQ. The CDR3 runs 13 residues. The DNA for the CDR3 is TGCGCCAGCAGCTTGAAGGGGTCCGGGGAGCTGTTTTTT. It yields the protein CASSLKGSGELFF.

The V gene is TRBV3-1 (or the pseudogene TRBV3-2), the J gene TRBJ2-7, with D perhaps matching TRBD2 (5 bases). The V gene lost 4 bases and the J gene lost 4 bases, with 14 bases spanning the gap. The CDR3 is 14 residues long. Per the germline V gene, CDR1 is LGHDT and CDR2 is YNNKEL (reference sequence). In DNA, the CDR3 is TGTGCCAGCAGCCGCTCGGGGTTGGGGTACGAGCAGTACTTC. This encodes CASSRSGLGYEQYF.

The rearrangement links TRBV5-6 to TRBJ1-5; 9 bases map to TRBD1. CDR1 SGHDT and CDR2 YYEEEE come from the germline V gene. Trimming removed 4 bases from V and 0 bases from J; junction bases left unmatched: 8. CDR3 length: 17 residues. Here the CDR3 DNA reads TGTGCCAGCAGCCTAGGACAGGGGACAATTAGCAATCAGCCCCAGCATTTT. It translates to CASSLGQGTISNQPQHF.

J is TRBJ1-1 and V is TRBV5-8, with unresolved D. Per the germline V gene, CDR1 is SGHTS and CDR2 is YDEGEE. The length of the CDR3 is 16 residues. Trimming cost V 2 bases and J 1 base, with 15 bases left between them. The CDR3 here is CASSLVTVLTNTEAFF. The CDR3 coding sequence is TGTGCCAGCAGCTTAGTTACAGTCTTGACGAACACTGAAGCTTTCTTT.

This sequence joins TRBV18 and TRBJ1-2; D perhaps matches TRBD1 (6 bases). V was trimmed by 3 bases and J by 7 bases, leaving 27 bases between them. Germline V CDR1 and CDR2: KGHSH, LQKENI. This CDR3 is built from 18 residues. The DNA of the CDR3 is TGTGCCAGCTCACCGGGACATTCAAAAGGAGGTCGTGGGGGTGGCTACACCTTC. Protein sequence: CASSPGHSKGGRGGGYTF.